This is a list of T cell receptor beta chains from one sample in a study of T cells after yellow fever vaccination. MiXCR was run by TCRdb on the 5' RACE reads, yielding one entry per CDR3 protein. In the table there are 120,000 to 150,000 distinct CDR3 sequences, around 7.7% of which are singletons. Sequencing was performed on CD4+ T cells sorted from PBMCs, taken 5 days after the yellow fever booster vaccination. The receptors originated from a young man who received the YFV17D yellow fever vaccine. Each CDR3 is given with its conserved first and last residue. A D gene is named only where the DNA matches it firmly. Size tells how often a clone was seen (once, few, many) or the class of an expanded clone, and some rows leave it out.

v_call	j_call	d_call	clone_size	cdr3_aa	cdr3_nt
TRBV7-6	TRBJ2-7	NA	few	CASSLAAREDYEQYF	TGTGCCAGCAGCTTAGCGGCCAGGGAGGACTACGAGCAGTACTTC
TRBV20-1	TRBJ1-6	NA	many	CSAYDSQWAPLHF	TGCAGTGCTTACGACAGCCAATGGGCACCCCTCCACTTT
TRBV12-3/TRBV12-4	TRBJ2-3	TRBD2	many	CASSPSGRYGDTQYF	TGTGCCAGCAGCCCTAGCGGCCGATACGGGGATACGCAGTATTTT
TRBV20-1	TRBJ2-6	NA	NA	CSARDQNRANVLTF	TGCAGTGCTAGAGATCAAAACAGGGCCAACGTCCTGACTTTC
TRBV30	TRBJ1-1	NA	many	CAWRKGTTEAFF	TGTGCCTGGCGGAAGGGAACAACTGAAGCTTTCTTT
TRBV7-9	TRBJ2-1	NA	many	CASSQAGQYNEQFF	TGTGCCAGCAGTCAAGCGGGACAGTACAATGAGCAGTTCTTC
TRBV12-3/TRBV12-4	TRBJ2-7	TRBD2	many	CASSHPGGGYEQYF	TGTGCCAGCAGTCACCCGGGAGGGGGGTACGAGCAGTACTTC
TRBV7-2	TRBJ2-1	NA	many	CASSLPAPKQFF	TGTGCCAGCAGCTTACCGGCCCCGAAGCAGTTCTTC
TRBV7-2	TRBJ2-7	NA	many	CASSPGRGPTYEQYF	TGTGCCAGCAGCCCGGGGCGGGGGCCGACCTACGAGCAGTACTTC
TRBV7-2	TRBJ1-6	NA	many	CASTLEGRGISPLHF	TGTGCCAGCACCCTAGAGGGGCGGGGCATTTCACCCCTCCACTTT
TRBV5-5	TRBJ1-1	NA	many	CASSTETANTEAFF	TGTGCCAGCAGCACTGAGACGGCGAACACTGAAGCTTTCTTT
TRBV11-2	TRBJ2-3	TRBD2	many	CASSPNRGGRVSTDTQYF	TGTGCCAGCAGCCCAAATAGGGGAGGGCGGGTTAGCACAGATACGCAGTATTTT
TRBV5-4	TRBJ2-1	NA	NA	CASSPGDSRNEQFF	TGTGCCAGCAGCCCGGGGGACAGTCGGAATGAGCAGTTCTTC
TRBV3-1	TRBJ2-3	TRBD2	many	CASRTGGTSGSQYF	TGTGCCAGCAGGACCGGAGGTACTAGCGGGTCGCAGTATTTT
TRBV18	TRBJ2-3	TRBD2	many	CASSPISGRAGDTQYF	TGTGCCAGCTCACCAATCAGCGGGAGGGCCGGAGATACGCAGTATTTT
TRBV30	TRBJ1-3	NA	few	CAWSVRGVSGNTIYF	TGTGCCTGGAGTGTACGAGGAGTCTCTGGAAACACCATATATTTT
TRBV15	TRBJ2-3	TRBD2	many	CATSRGGAGGVDTQYF	TGTGCCACCAGCAGAGGAGGTGCGGGAGGCGTAGATACGCAGTATTTT
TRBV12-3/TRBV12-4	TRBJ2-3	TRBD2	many	CASSRTSGKDTQYF	TGTGCCAGCAGCCGGACTAGCGGGAAAGATACGCAGTATTTT
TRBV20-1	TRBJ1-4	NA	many	CSAPGASSANEKLFF	TGCAGTGCTCCAGGGGCCTCTTCGGCTAATGAAAAACTGTTTTTT
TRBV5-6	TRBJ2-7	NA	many	CASSLKTSYEQYF	TGTGCCAGCAGCTTAAAGACCTCCTACGAGCAGTACTTC
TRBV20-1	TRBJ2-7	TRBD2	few	CSALGSELADEQYF	TGCAGTGCCCTAGGCTCTGAACTAGCGGACGAGCAGTACTTC
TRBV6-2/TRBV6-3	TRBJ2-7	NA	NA	CASRTGFLGEQYF	TGTGCCAGCAGAACAGGATTTCTGGGGGAGCAGTACTTC
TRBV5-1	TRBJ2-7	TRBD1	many	CASTSIPGQGIKQYF	TGCGCCAGCACCTCCATCCCGGGACAGGGGATTAAGCAGTACTTC
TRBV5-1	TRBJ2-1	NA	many	CASSSIGGNEQFF	TGCGCCAGCAGCTCGATAGGGGGCAATGAGCAGTTCTTC
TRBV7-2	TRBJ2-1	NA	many	CASSLVTGVGEQFF	TGTGCCAGCAGCTTAGTTACAGGAGTCGGTGAGCAGTTCTTC
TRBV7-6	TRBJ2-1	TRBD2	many	CASSTGRAANNEQFF	TGTGCCAGCAGCACCGGGAGGGCCGCTAACAATGAGCAGTTCTTC
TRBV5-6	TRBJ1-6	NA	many	CASSLGDRWNSPLHF	TGTGCCAGCAGCTTGGGGGACCGGTGGAATTCACCCCTCCACTTT
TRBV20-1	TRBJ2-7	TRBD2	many	CSARDQRGLWQYF	TGCAGTGCTAGAGATCAGCGGGGTCTCTGGCAGTACTTC
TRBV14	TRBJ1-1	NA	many	CASSRFTEAFF	TGTGCCAGCAGCCGATTCACTGAAGCTTTCTTT
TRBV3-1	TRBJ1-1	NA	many	CASSQGGEAFF	TGTGCCAGCAGCCAAGGAGGGGAAGCTTTCTTT
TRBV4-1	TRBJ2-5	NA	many	CASSQVTRQETQYF	TGCGCCAGCAGCCAAGTAACCAGACAAGAGACCCAGTACTTC
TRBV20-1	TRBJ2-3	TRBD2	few	CSASLIRTSGSRPDTQYF	TGCAGTGCCTCACTCATAAGGACTAGCGGGAGTCGGCCAGATACGCAGTATTTT
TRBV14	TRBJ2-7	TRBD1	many	CASSQQGARVYEQYF	TGTGCCAGCAGCCAACAGGGGGCGAGAGTCTACGAGCAGTACTTC
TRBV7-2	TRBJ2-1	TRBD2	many	CASSAGRAGFF	TGTGCCAGCAGCGCGGGGAGGGCCGGGTTCTTC
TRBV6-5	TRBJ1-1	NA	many	CASAEADGRAGTEAFF	TGTGCCAGCGCCGAAGCCGATGGCAGGGCAGGAACTGAAGCTTTCTTT
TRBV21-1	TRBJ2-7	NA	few	CASSKASATFGRGQYF	TGTGCCAGCAGCAAAGCCTCCGCTACCTTCGGACGGGGGCAGTACTTC
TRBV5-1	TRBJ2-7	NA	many	CASSLGGGVKKQYF	TGCGCCAGCAGCTTGGGGGGAGGCGTGAAGAAGCAGTACTTC
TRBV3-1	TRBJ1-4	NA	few	CASSPNWGTNEKLFF	TGTGCCAGCAGCCCTAACTGGGGAACTAATGAAAAACTGTTTTTT
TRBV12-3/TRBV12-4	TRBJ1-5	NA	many	CASSFRQLYSNQPQHF	TGTGCCAGCAGTTTTCGCCAACTTTATAGCAATCAGCCCCAGCATTTT
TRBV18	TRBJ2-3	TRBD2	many	CASSPAAGGGTDTQYF	TGTGCCAGCTCACCGGCGGCGGGAGGGGGCACAGATACGCAGTATTTT